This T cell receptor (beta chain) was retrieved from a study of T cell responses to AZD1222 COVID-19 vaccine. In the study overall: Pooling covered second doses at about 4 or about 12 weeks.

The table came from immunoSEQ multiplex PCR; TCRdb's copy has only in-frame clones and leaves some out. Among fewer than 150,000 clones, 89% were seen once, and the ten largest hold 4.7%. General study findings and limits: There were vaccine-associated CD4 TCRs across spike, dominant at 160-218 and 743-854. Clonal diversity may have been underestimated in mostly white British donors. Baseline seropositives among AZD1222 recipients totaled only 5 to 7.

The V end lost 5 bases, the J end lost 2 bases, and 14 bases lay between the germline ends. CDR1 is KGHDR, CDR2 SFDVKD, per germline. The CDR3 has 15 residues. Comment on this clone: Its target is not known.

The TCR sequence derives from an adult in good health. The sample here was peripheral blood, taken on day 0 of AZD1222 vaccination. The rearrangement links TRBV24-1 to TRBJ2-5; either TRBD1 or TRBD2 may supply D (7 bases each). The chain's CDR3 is CATSAGGGPQETQYF. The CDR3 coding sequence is TGTGCCACCAGTGCAGGGGGGGGACCGCAAGAGACCCAGTACTTC.